This TCR beta chain was retrieved from a study of T-cell memory formation after mild COVID-19. Study background: Most TCR clusters belonged to a single donor.

The authors produced TCR alpha and TCR beta cDNA libraries with sample barcodes and UMIs by 5'RACE using constant-segment primers. TCRdb independently ran MiXCR on the 5' RACE reads; one entry per CDR3 protein. The sample holds about half a million distinct CDR3 sequences, 18% seen once. Regarding the study as a whole: Pre-infection memory carried some responding clones, suggesting that cross-reactive memory joined. There was a balanced CD4/CD8 profile in clones contracting day 15 to 85, and later expanders leaned CD4+.

On this clonotype itself: Its target is not known.

Germline CDR1 reads MDHEN; CDR2 reads SYDVKM. The V and J ends lost 6 bases and 3 bases, in that order; junction bases with no gene match: 17. The CDR3 contains 17 residues. Sequencing input: PBMCs or a T cell subset sorted from them (not recorded which). This TCR came from an adult woman who had mild COVID-19 (a few samples of this study predate the infection). Cell type and time point are not known. V and J are TRBV28 and TRBJ2-7, with 7 bases aligning to TRBD2. The CDR3 DNA reads as TGTGCCAGCAGGAGGCAGGGACTAAGAAGTAGGGGCTACGAGCAGTACTTC. Residues: CASRRQGLRSRGYEQYF.